The source of this TCR beta chain is a study of OX40 agonist ivuxolimab in advanced cancers. For the study at large: Patients receiving dose escalation had hepatocellular carcinoma, melanoma, renal cell or head and neck cancer. Prior anti-PD-1, anti-PD-L1 or anti-CTLA-4 therapy did not bar entry, and around 39% had some.

The V gene's germline CDR1 is LGHNA and CDR2 YNFKEQ. The CDR3 loop spans 16 amino acids. V lost 4 bases, J lost 1 base, and 2 bases stayed unmatched. In regard to this clone: The antigen is not known.

Broader study findings: Doses of 0.1 to 3.0 mg/kg were accompanied by clonal expansion of CD4+ and CD8+ blood T cells by week 6.

Measured with immunoSEQ multiplex PCR; TCRdb has only the in-frame clones, and not every one. The sample carries some 100,000 clones, around four fifths recorded once. This chain connects TRBV4-2 to TRBJ2-3; 13 bases are a match to TRBD2. The TCR originated in an adult with an advanced solid tumor such as melanoma, head and neck, liver or kidney cancer. This specimen was CD4+ or CD8+ T cells sorted from blood, taken in a trial of the OX40 agonist ivuxolimab. CDR3 sequence: CASSRGTSGGTDTQYF. Here the CDR3 DNA reads TGTGCCAGCAGCCGCGGGACTAGCGGGGGCACAGATACGCAGTATTTT.